What follows are 31 T cell receptor beta chains derived from one specimen sequenced in a study of immune evolution from preneoplasia to lung adenocarcinoma. TCRdb keeps only in-frame clones here, not all; method: immunoSEQ multiplex PCR. The sample has some 11,000 clones; more than 65% are singletons. Sequencing used FFPE minimally invasive lung adenocarcinoma tissue. The source of these receptors is a person aged 70 to 79 with lung adenocarcinoma.

The rearrangement links TRBV4-2 to TRBJ2-3, with 9 bases that match TRBD2. There are 16 residues in the CDR3. Looked up from germline, CDR1 is LGHNA and CDR2 is YNFKEQ. J lost 4 bases, V lost 4 bases, and 9 bases had no gene match. CDR3 sequence (DNA): TGTGCCAGCAGCCCCACAGCGGGGGGACCGGCAGATACGCAGTATTTT. Residues: CASSPTAGGPADTQYF.

The chain is built from TRBV23-1 and TRBJ2-7; no reliable D call. TRBV23-1 is flagged as an ORF with uncertain function. The CDR3 runs 12 residues. V lost 11 bases to trimming and J lost 0 bases, with 11 bases between them. The CDR3 spells CAGDWASYEQYF. DNA of the CDR3: TGCGCCGGGGATTGGGCCTCCTACGAGCAGTACTTC.

The CDR3 region is CASSQADRGGAEAFF. The CDR3 bases are TGTGCCAGCAGCCAAGCCGACAGGGGGGGTGCTGAAGCTTTCTTT. This chain uses TRBV4-2 with TRBJ1-1; 9 bases are shared with TRBD1. This CDR3 spans 15 amino acids. Germline CDR1 LGHNA, CDR2 YNFKEQ. The V and J ends lost 1 base and 6 bases, in that order; junction bases with no gene match: 6.

Of note for this clone: The germline gene is not matched at one end of the junction; a read error may be the cause. V gene TRBV6-1 combines with J gene TRBJ2-1; possible D gene TRBD2, 5 bases. Germline CDR1 MNHNS, CDR2 SASEGT. The CDR3 is 14 residues long. Here the CDR3 DNA reads TGTGCCAGCAATGAACGGGGTTTTATGGGTGAGCAGTTCTTC. Amino acids: CASNERGFMGEQFF.

The chain employs TRBV20-1 and TRBJ1-6; no definite D call. Germline CDR1 reads DFQATT; CDR2 reads SNEGSKA (reference sequence). This CDR3 is 11 amino acids long. Trimming stripped 5 bases from V and 11 bases from J, with 10 bases between. As DNA, the CDR3 is TGCAGTGCTGAGTCACAAACACCCCTCCACTTT. It codes for CSAESQTPLHF.

The chain combines TRBV4-1 with TRBJ2-7; D gene ambiguous. Trimming removed 0 bases from V and 4 bases from J, with 10 bases in between. CDR1 and CDR2 (germline): MGHRA, YSYEKL. The CDR3 length is 14 residues. This CDR3 is CASSQESPGYEQYF. The CDR3 nucleotides are TGCGCCAGCAGCCAAGAATCCCCGGGTTACGAGCAGTACTTC.

The rearrangement uses TRBV7-3 and TRBJ2-1, with TRBD2 matching over 7 bases. The CDR3 contains 16 residues. V shed 4 bases and J 0 bases; nucleotides not matched to a gene: 6. The germline CDR1 and CDR2 sequences are SGHTA and FQGTGA. DNA of the CDR3: TGTGCCAGCAGCTACCGAGCGGGGAGCTCCTACAATGAGCAGTTCTTC. It translates to CASSYRAGSSYNEQFF.

The J gene is TRBJ2-5, the V gene TRBV7-9; no reliable D call. Trimming took off 5 bases at V and 1 base at J, with 8 bases between the two ends. This CDR3 comprises 13 residues. CDR1 and CDR2 (germline): SEHNR, FQNEAQ (reference sequence). The CDR3 sequence is CASSRRSQETQYF. The CDR3 bases are TGTGCCAGCAGCCGCAGGAGCCAAGAGACCCAGTACTTC. Full variable domain (rest looked up from reference TRBV7-9 and TRBJ2-5): DTGVSQNPRHKITKRGQNVTFRCDPISEHNRLYWYRQTLGQGPEFLTYFQNEAQLEKSRLLSDRFSAERPKGSFSTLEIQRTEQGDSAMYLCASSRRSQETQYFGPGTRLLVL.

The genes are TRBV7-9 and TRBJ1-1, with D possibly being TRBD1 (5 bases). Germline assignment: CDR1 SEHNR and CDR2 FQNEAQ (reference sequence). Trimming left V 4 bases short and J 0 bases short, with 18 bases between. This CDR3 is 17 amino acids long. CDR3 bases: TGTGCCAGCAGCTCCCCCTGGGGCAGGCCTATGAACACTGAAGCTTTCTTT. It yields the protein CASSSPWGRPMNTEAFF.

This chain uses TRBV15 with TRBJ1-1, with TRBD1 matching over 7 bases. The germline V gene has CDR1 LNHNV and CDR2 YYDKDF (reference sequence). V shed 0 bases and J 6 bases; nucleotides not matched to a gene: 7. The CDR3 has 15 amino acids. The chain's CDR3 is CATSRDPTGRAEAFF. The CDR3 DNA reads as TGTGCCACCAGCAGAGATCCGACAGGGCGCGCTGAAGCTTTCTTT.

This clone was seen just once. The chain links TRBV19 to TRBJ2-1; D remains unclear. V was cut by 5 bases and J by 9 bases, with 8 bases left in between. The CDR3 contains 11 residues. CDR1 is LNHDA, CDR2 SQIVND, per germline (reference sequence). CDR3 bases: TGTGCCAGTAGTGGAGAAGCTGAGCAGTTCTTC. This sequence encodes CASSGEAEQFF.

This clone was recorded only once. The chain links TRBV10-1 to TRBJ1-5; the match to TRBD1 covers 8 bases. CDR3 length: 13 residues. Germline V CDR1 and CDR2: WNHNN, SYGVQD (reference sequence). The V gene end was trimmed by 9 bases and the J gene end by 6 bases; junction bases not matched to a gene: 7. The CDR3 bases are TGCGCCAGACCTGGACAGGGAGGTCAGCCCCAGCATTTT. The encoded protein is CARPGQGGQPQHF.

This clone was detected only once. The chain couples TRBV7-9 to TRBJ1-4; no clear D gene. V was pared by 7 bases and J by 8 bases, with 14 bases between. CDR1 SEHNR and CDR2 FQNEAQ come from the germline V gene (reference sequence). The CDR3 is made up of 13 amino acids. CDR3 sequence reads: CASTSRSGEKLFF. CDR3 coding DNA: TGTGCCAGCACCAGCCGGTCCGGGGAAAAACTGTTTTTT.

J is TRBJ2-1 and V is TRBV5-6; possible D gene TRBD1, 5 bases. The CDR3 consists of 17 residues. Germline V gene lookup returns CDR1 SGHDT and CDR2 YYEEEE. Trimming stripped 1 base from V and 4 bases from J, with 18 bases between. Written as DNA, the CDR3 is TGTGCCAGCAGCTTGATTATCCGTTGGGGCTCTTACAATGAGCAGTTCTTC. Residues: CASSLIIRWGSYNEQFF.

V gene TRBV7-8 combines with J gene TRBJ2-6, with TRBD1 identical over 8 bases. Trimming at V came to 1 base and at J to 3 bases, leaving 11 bases not matched to a gene. The V gene's germline CDR1 is SGHVS and CDR2 FQNEAQ. The CDR3 consists of 19 residues. The CDR3 protein is CASSLGLTGGFGGANVLTF. The CDR3, as DNA: TGTGCCAGCAGCTTAGGATTAACAGGGGGTTTCGGTGGGGCCAACGTCCTGACTTTC.

The rearrangement joins TRBV4-2 to TRBJ1-2, with D maybe TRBD1 (5 bases). Deletions cut 0 bases from V and 10 bases from J, with 9 bases between. CDR1 and CDR2 from the germline V gene are LGHNA and YNFKEQ. The CDR3 is made up of 12 amino acids. The DNA for the CDR3 is TGTGCCAGCAGCCAAGAAGGGGCATTCTACACCTTC. Amino acid sequence: CASSQEGAFYTF.

The V call is TRBV5-8, the J call TRBJ2-2; TRBD1 matches at 7 bases. Germline lookup yields CDR1 SGHTS and CDR2 YDEGEE. CDR3 size: 17 residues. Losses at the gene ends were 2 bases for V and 1 base for J; bases not matched to a gene: 8. CDR3 loop: CASSFTTGALNTGELFF. CDR3 sequence (DNA): TGTGCCAGCAGCTTCACCACAGGGGCGCTGAACACCGGGGAGCTGTTTTTT.

This sequence joins TRBV19 and TRBJ2-3; D ambiguous. This CDR3 has 14 residues. V shed 10 bases and J shed 2 bases, with 16 bases lying between them. Germline V gene lookup returns CDR1 LNHDA and CDR2 SQIVND (reference sequence). CDR3 in DNA: TGTGCCACCACCGCCGGCAAGACCACAGATACGCAGTATTTT. Protein sequence: CATTAGKTTDTQYF. Supplemented by reference TRBV19 and TRBJ2-3, the full variable domain reads DGGITQSPKYLFRKEGQNVTLSCEQNLNHDAMYWYRQDPGQGLRLIYYSQIVNDFQKGDIAEGYSVSREKKESFPLTVTSAQKNPTAFYLCATTAGKTTDTQYFGPGTRLTVL.

In DNA, the CDR3 is TGTGCCTGGAGACGGGATCCCATACGCGAGCAGTACTTC. Protein sequence: CAWRRDPIREQYF. The V gene is TRBV30, the J gene TRBJ2-7, with a tentative D call TRBD2 (5 bases). This CDR3 comprises 13 residues. The germline CDR1 and CDR2 sequences are GTSNPN and SVGIG (reference sequence). V was clipped by 3 bases and J by 6 bases, with 15 bases between them.

The genes are TRBV11-2 and TRBJ1-2; D is possibly TRBD1 (5 bases). The length of the CDR3 is 13 residues. Trimming stripped 1 base from V and 7 bases from J, with 10 bases between. Germline CDR1 and CDR2: SGHAT and FQNNGV. This CDR3 is CASSLVRGGGYTF. Written as DNA, the CDR3 is TGTGCCAGCAGCTTAGTTAGGGGTGGTGGCTACACCTTC.

The chain recombines TRBV12-5 with TRBJ1-2, with D unclear. The CDR3 has 13 amino acids. Germline CDR1 and CDR2: LGHNT and FRNRAP. The V and J ends lost 1 base and 2 bases respectively, with 5 bases between them. The CDR3 nucleotides are TGTGCTAGTGGTTTGGGCGTAAACTATGGCTACACCTTC. This encodes CASGLGVNYGYTF.

The chain combines TRBV19 with TRBJ1-5, with D hard to call. The CDR3 is 15 residues long. Between the trimmed V and J ends, which lost 1 base and 0 bases, there was a span of 7 bases. CDR1 and CDR2 (germline): LNHDA, SQIVND (reference sequence). CDR3 in amino acids: CASSIGGFSNQPQHF. As DNA, the CDR3 is TGTGCCAGTAGTATAGGTGGATTTAGCAATCAGCCCCAGCATTTT.

This clone showed up just once. This chain links TRBV7-3 with TRBJ2-2; no clear D gene. V lost 1 base to trimming and J lost 1 base, with 7 bases between them. The germline V gene has CDR1 SGHTA and CDR2 FQGTGA. This CDR3 spans 15 amino acids. CDR3 sequence (DNA): TGTGCCAGCAGCTTAATCCCGGGGAACACCGGGGAGCTGTTTTTT. Protein sequence: CASSLIPGNTGELFF.

The chain joins TRBV2 to TRBJ2-1, with unresolved D. The CDR3 contains 11 residues. Germline loops: CDR1 SNHLY, CDR2 FYNNEI. Trimming cost V 6 bases and J 8 bases, with 8 bases left between them. The CDR3 loop reads CASRKGHEQFF. The CDR3, as DNA: TGTGCCAGCAGAAAGGGCCATGAGCAGTTCTTC.

The chain couples TRBV7-3 to TRBJ1-6; D unclear. This CDR3 comprises 15 residues. Germline V lookup: CDR1 SGHTA, CDR2 FQGTGA. V was pared by 5 bases and J by 5 bases, with 13 bases between. CDR3 bases: TGTGCCAGCAGCATGTCCCCTGGGGATAATTCACCCCTCCACTTT. Translating it yields CASSMSPGDNSPLHF.

The chain carries TRBV5-1 and TRBJ2-3; D may be TRBD1 (6 bases). The CDR3 covers 16 residues. The V end was cut by 0 bases, the J end by 0 bases, with 11 bases between. CDR1 SGHRS and CDR2 YFSETQ come from the germline V gene. Written as DNA, the CDR3 is TGCGCCAGCAGCTTGGAGGGCAGGGGTAGCACAGATACGCAGTATTTT. Protein sequence: CASSLEGRGSTDTQYF.

CDR3 amino acids: CASSFGLGGGGYTF. The CDR3 coding sequence is TGTGCCAGCAGCTTTGGTTTAGGTGGGGGTGGCTACACCTTC. The chain uses TRBV5-6 and TRBJ1-2; weak D call: TRBD1 (5 bases). This CDR3 is 14 amino acids long. V was pared by 2 bases and J by 7 bases, with 15 bases between. Germline CDR1 and CDR2: SGHDT and YYEEEE.

In DNA form, the CDR3 reads TGTGCCAGCAGCCAAGGAGGGGTAGGGGAGACCCAGTACTTC. As protein: CASSQGGVGETQYF. V is TRBV6-5 and J is TRBJ2-5, with a possible D match to TRBD2 (6 bases). This CDR3 is built from 14 residues. Trimming removed 6 bases from V and 5 bases from J, with 16 bases in between. Germline V gene lookup returns CDR1 MNHEY and CDR2 SVGAGI.

The chain links TRBV5-1 to TRBJ2-4; TRBD1 might be the D (6 bases). This CDR3 has 15 amino acids. Trimming took off 1 base at V and 5 bases at J, with 13 bases between the two ends. The germline V gene has CDR1 SGHRS and CDR2 YFSETQ. The CDR3 loop reads CASSLTDRTQNIQYF. The CDR3, as DNA: TGCGCCAGCAGCTTGACGGACAGAACTCAAAACATTCAGTACTTC.

The chain has TRBV2 and TRBJ2-1, with 8 bases lining up with TRBD1. The length of the CDR3 is 14 residues. The germline CDR1 and CDR2 sequences are SNHLY and FYNNEI. J lost 9 bases, V lost 6 bases, and 10 bases had no gene match. The CDR3 DNA reads as TGTGCCAGCAGCCTCCAAGGACAGGGCGGTGAGCAGTTCTTC. Its translation: CASSLQGQGGEQFF.

The gene calls are TRBV9 and TRBJ1-1, with D possibly TRBD1 on 5 matching bases. V gave up 5 bases and J gave up 10 bases, with 18 bases separating them. The germline V gene has CDR1 SGDLS and CDR2 YYNGEE. The CDR3 is made up of 13 amino acids. The CDR3 DNA reads TGTGCCAGCAGTTCTACAGGTTCCGCATTAGCTTTCTTT. Translating it yields CASSSTGSALAFF.